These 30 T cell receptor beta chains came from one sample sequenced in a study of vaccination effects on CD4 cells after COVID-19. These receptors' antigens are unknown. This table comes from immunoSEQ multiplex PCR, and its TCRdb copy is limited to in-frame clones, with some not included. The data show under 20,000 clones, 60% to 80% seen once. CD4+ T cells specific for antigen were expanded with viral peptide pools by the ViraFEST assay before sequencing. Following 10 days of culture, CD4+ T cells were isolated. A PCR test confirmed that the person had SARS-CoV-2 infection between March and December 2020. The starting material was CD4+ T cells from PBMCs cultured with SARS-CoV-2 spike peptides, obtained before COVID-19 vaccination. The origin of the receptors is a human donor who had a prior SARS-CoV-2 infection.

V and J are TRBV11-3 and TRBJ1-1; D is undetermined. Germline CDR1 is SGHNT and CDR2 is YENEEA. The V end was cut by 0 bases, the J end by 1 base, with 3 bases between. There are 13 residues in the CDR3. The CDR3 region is CASSLERNTEAFF. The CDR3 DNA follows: TGTGCCAGCAGCTTAGAACGGAACACTGAAGCTTTCTTT.

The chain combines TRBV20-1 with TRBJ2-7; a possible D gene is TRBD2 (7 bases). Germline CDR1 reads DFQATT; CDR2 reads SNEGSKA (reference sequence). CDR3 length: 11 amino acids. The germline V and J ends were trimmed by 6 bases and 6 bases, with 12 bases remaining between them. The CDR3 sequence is CSAYGGAEQYF. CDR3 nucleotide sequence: TGCAGTGCATATGGGGGGGCCGAGCAGTACTTC.

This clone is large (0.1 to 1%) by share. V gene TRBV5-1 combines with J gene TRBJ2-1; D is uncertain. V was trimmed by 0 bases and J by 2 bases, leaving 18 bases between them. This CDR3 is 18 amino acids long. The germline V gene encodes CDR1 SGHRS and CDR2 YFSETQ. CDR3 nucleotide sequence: TGCGCCAGCAGCTTGGAAGGGTGGGCTGCATTAACCTACAATGAGCAGTTCTTC. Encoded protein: CASSLEGWAALTYNEQFF. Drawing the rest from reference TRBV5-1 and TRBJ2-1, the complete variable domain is KAGVTQTPRYLIKTRGQQVTLSCSPISGHRSVSWYQQTPGQGLQFLFEYFSETQRNKGNFPGRFSGRQFSNSRSEMNVSTLELGDSALYLCASSLEGWAALTYNEQFFGPGTRLTVL.

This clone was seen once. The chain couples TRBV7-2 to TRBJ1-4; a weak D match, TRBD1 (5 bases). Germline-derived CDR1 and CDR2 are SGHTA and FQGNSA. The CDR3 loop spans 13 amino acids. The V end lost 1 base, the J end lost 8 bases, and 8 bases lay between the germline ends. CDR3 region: CASSLERGEKLFF. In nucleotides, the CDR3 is TGTGCCAGCAGCTTAGAAAGGGGAGAAAAACTGTTTTTT.

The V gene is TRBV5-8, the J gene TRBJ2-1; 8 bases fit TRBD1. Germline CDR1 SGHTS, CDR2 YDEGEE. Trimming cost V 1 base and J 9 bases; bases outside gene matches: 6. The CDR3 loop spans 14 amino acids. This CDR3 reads CASSLYRTGTEQFF. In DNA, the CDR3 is TGTGCCAGCAGCTTGTATAGGACAGGGACTGAGCAGTTCTTC.

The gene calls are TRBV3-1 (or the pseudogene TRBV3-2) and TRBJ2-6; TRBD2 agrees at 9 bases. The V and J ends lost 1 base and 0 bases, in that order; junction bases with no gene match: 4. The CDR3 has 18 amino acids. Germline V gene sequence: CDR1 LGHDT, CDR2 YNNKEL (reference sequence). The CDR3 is CASSQVAGAPSGANVLTF. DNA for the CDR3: TGTGCCAGCAGCCAAGTAGCGGGGGCCCCCTCTGGGGCCAACGTCCTGACTTTC.

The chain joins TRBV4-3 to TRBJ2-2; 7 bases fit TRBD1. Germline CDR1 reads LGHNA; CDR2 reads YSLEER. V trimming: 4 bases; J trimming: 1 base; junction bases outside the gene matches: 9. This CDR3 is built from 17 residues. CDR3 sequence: CASSRATGTENTGELFF. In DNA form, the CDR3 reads TGCGCCAGCAGCCGAGCCACGGGGACAGAGAACACCGGGGAGCTGTTTTTT.

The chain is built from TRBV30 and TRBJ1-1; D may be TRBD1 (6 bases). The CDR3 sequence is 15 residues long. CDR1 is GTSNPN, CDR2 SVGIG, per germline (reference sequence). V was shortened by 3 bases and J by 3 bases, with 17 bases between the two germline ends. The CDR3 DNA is TGTGCCTGGAGACCGGGGGGGGCGCTGGACACTGAAGCTTTCTTT. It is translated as CAWRPGGALDTEAFF.

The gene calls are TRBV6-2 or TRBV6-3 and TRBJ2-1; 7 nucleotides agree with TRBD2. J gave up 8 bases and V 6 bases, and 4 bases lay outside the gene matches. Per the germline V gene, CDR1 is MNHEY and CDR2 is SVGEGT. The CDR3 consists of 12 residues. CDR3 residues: CASSQRGHEQFF. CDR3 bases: TGTGCCAGCAGCCAGCGGGGCCATGAGCAGTTCTTC.

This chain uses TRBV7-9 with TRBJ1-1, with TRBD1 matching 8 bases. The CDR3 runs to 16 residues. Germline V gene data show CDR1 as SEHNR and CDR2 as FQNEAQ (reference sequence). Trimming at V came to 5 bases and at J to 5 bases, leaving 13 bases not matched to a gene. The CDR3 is CASSPRWWTGRTEAFF. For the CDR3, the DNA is TGTGCCAGCAGCCCGCGATGGTGGACAGGGCGAACTGAAGCTTTCTTT.

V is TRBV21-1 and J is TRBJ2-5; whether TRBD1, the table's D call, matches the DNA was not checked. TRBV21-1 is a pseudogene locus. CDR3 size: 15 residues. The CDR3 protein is CASSEGQGGPETQYF. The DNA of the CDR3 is TGTGCCAGCAGCGAAGGACAGGGTGGGCCAGAGACCCAGTACTTC.

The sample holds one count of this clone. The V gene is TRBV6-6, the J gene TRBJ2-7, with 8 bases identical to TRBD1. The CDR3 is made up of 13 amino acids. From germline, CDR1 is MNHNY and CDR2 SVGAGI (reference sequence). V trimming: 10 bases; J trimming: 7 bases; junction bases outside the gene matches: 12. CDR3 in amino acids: CATRGQGAREQYF. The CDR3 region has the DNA TGTGCCACCAGGGGGCAGGGGGCGCGTGAGCAGTACTTC.

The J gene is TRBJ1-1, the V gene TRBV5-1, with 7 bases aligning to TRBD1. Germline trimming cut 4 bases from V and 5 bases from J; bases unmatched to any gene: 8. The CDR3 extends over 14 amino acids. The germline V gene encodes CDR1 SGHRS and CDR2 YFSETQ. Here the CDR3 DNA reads TGCGCCAGCAGCCGATACAGGGGTGAGACTGAAGCTTTCTTT. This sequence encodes CASSRYRGETEAFF.

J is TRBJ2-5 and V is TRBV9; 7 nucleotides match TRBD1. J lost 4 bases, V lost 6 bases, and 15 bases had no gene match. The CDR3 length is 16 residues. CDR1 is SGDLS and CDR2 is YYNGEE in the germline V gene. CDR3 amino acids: CASNAQQGSFGETQYF. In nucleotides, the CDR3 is TGTGCCAGCAACGCCCAACAGGGGTCTTTCGGAGAGACCCAGTACTTC.

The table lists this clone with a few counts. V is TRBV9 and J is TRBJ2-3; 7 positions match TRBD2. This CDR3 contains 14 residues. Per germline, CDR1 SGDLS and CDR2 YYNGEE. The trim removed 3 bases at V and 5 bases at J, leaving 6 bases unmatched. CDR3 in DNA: TGTGCCAGCAGCGCCTCAATAGCGGGAGATACGCAGTATTTT. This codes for CASSASIAGDTQYF.

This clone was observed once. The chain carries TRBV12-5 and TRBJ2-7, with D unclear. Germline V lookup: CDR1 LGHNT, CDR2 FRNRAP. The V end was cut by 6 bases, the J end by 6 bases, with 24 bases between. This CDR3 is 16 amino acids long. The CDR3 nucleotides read TGTGCTAGTGGCTACGATATGAGTACGTGGGTCGGCGAGCAGTACTTC. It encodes CASGYDMSTWVGEQYF.

The CDR3 sequence is CTSSQGLGRGQFF. CDR3 bases: TGCACCAGCAGCCAAGGACTGGGAAGGGGGCAGTTCTTC. The chain has TRBV1 and TRBJ2-1; TRBD1 reflects the table's D call only, with no check against the DNA. TRBV1 is a pseudogene segment. The CDR3 is made up of 13 amino acids.

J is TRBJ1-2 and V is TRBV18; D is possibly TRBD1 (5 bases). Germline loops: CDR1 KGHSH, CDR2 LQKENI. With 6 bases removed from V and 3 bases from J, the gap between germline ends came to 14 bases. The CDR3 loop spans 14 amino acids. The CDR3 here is CASSPVSGDYGYTF. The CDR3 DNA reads TGTGCCAGCTCCCCCGTTTCGGGGGACTATGGCTACACCTTC.

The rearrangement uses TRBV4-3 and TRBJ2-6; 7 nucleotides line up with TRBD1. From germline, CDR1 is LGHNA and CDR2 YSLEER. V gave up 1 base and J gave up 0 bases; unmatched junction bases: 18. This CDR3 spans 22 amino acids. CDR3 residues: CASSQASRDRQGSYSGANVLTF. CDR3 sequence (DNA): TGCGCCAGCAGCCAAGCGAGTAGAGACCGACAGGGTTCCTACTCTGGGGCCAACGTCCTGACTTTC.

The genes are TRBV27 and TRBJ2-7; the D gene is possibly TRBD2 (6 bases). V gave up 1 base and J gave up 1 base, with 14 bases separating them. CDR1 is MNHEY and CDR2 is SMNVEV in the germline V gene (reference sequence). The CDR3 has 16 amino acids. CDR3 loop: CASSLLGGEKSYEQYF. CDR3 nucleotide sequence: TGTGCCAGCAGTTTATTGGGGGGAGAGAAATCCTACGAGCAGTACTTC.

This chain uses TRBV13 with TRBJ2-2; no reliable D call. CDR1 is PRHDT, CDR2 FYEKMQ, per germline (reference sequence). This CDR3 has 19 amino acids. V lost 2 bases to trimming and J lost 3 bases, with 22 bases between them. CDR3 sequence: CASSLPSRFHAKDTGELFF. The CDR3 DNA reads TGTGCCAGCAGCTTACCCAGCCGATTCCATGCTAAGGACACCGGGGAGCTGTTTTTT.

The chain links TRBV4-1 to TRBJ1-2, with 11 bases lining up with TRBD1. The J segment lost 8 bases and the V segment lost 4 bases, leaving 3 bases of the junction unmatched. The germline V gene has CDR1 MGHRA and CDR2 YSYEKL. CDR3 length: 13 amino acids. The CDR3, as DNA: TGCGCCAGCAGCCTGGACAGGGGGCACGGCTACACCTTC. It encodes CASSLDRGHGYTF.

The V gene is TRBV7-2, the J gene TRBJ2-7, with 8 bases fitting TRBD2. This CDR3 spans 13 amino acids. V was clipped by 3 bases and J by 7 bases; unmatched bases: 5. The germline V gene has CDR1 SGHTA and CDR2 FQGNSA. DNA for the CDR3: TGTGCCAGCAGCTTCGGGGGGGCCGGAGAGCAGTACTTC. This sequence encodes CASSFGGAGEQYF.

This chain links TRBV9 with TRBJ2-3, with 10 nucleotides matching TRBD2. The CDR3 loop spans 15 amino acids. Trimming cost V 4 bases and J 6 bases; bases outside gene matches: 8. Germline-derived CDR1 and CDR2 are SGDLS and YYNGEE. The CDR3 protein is CASSPSGGGSDTQYF. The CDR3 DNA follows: TGTGCCAGCAGCCCCAGCGGGGGGGGTTCGGATACGCAGTATTTT.

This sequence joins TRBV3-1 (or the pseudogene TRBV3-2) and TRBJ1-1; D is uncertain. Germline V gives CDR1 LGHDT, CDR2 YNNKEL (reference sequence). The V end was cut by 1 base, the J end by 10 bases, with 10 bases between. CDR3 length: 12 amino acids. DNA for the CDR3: TGTGCCAGCAGCCAAGCCCCCGGGGTAGCTTTCTTT. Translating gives CASSQAPGVAFF.

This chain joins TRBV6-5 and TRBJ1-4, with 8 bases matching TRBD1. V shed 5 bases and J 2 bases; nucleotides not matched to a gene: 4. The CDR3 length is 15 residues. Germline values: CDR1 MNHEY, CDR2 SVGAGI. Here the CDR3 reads CASSPWDRTNEKLFF. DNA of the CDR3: TGTGCCAGCAGTCCCTGGGACAGGACTAATGAAAAACTGTTTTTT.

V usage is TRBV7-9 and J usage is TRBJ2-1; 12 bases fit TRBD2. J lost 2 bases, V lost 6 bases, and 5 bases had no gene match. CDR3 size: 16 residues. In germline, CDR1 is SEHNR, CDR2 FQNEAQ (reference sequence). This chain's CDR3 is CASRRLAGAPYNEQFF. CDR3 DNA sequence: TGTGCCAGCAGGCGACTAGCGGGAGCCCCCTACAATGAGCAGTTCTTC.

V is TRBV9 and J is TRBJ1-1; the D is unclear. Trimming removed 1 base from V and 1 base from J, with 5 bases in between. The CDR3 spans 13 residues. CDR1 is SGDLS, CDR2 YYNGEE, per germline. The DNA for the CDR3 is TGTGCCAGCAGCGTAAACCCGAACACTGAAGCTTTCTTT. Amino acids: CASSVNPNTEAFF.

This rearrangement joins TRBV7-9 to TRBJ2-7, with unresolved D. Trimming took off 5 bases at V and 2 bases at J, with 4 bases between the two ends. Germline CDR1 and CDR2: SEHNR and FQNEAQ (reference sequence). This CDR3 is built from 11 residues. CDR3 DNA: TGTGCCAGCAGCCGCGCCTACGAGCAGTACTTC. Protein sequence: CASSRAYEQYF.

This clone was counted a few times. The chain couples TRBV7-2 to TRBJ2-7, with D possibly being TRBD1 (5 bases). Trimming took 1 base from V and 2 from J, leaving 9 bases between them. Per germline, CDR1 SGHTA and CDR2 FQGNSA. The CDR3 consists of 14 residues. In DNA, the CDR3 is TGTGCCAGCAGCTTAGGCAGGGTCCCCTACGAGCAGTACTTC. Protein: CASSLGRVPYEQYF.